This T cell receptor beta chain emerged from a study of cytomegalovirus exposure and HLA in healthy donors. Study-wide results and limits: Solely CMV serostatus was available to characterize immune exposure. Later analysis identified several of the most significant clusters that appeared linked to common viral pathogens. There were a few CMV-associated chains whose specificity for CMV antigens was confirmed in vitro.

60 Vbeta and 13 Jbeta primers were used in PCR. TCRdb's table, derived via immunoSEQ multiplex PCR, lists solely in-frame clones and lacks some. This sample has approximately 140,000 clones, with roughly 73% found just once. Regarding this clone: As yet, its antigen is unknown.

This TCR was recovered from a woman aged 18 to 35 in good health and CMV-seronegative. What was sequenced was PBMCs.

The CDR3 protein is CASRRGQGSAGELFF. CDR3 sequence (DNA): TGTGCCAGTAGGCGAGGACAGGGGTCAGCCGGGGAGCTGTTTTTT. The chain carries TRBV19 and TRBJ2-2; 9 nucleotides agree with TRBD1. V gave up 6 bases and J gave up 6 bases; unmatched junction bases: 8. CDR1 LNHDA and CDR2 SQIVND come from the germline V gene (reference sequence). The CDR3 length is 15 residues.